A selection of T cell receptor beta chains follows, all from one sample in a study of blood T cell repertoires in COVID-19. Measured with immunoSEQ multiplex PCR; TCRdb has only the in-frame clones, and not every one. The sample includes 150,000 to 200,000 clones, around 80% of them seen just once. The source material was peripheral blood. The receptors come from a human donor with acute or convalescent COVID-19. The donor label of this sample is uncertain. Each CDR3 is given with its conserved first and last residue.

TRBV27	TRBJ1-6	CASSSGDRGDTLHF
TRBV5-1	TRBJ2-2	CASNPPGLAGVNTGELFF
TRBV14	TRBJ2-7	CASSQAGTYEQYF
TRBV28	TRBJ2-3	CASSKGTLGTDTQYF
TRBV28	TRBJ1-2	CASSSSSNYGYTF
TRBV6-2/TRBV6-3	TRBJ2-2	CASSRGQTNTGELFF
TRBV6-4	TRBJ2-1	CAEPGQGWKGSYNEQFF
TRBV4-3	TRBJ2-1	CASSQEVLAGVRANNEQFF
TRBV19	TRBJ1-1	CASSRTDPNTEAFF
TRBV5-5	TRBJ2-7	CASSLSVHEQYF
TRBV19	TRBJ1-1	CASSRAPGGTEAFF
TRBV29-1	TRBJ1-1	CSAKNSMNTEAFF
TRBV9	TRBJ1-6	CASSLDRGSPLHF
TRBV11-2	TRBJ2-1	CASSLSGANEQFF
TRBV11-2	TRBJ1-6	CASSHPGQGTSPLHF
TRBV2	TRBJ1-2	CASSEALQGQGYTF
TRBV7-9	TRBJ2-1	CASSLPGTLYNEQFF
TRBV18	TRBJ2-5	CASSLKRNLVQETQYF
TRBV9	TRBJ1-2	CASSVGLGGYGYTF
TRBV4-3	TRBJ2-6	CASSQDLTGAGANVLTF
TRBV28	TRBJ1-2	CASSFGGAGNYGYTF
TRBV2	TRBJ1-1	CASSLAREAEAFF
TRBV9	TRBJ2-7	CASSLGTSGLGAYEQYF
TRBV20-1	TRBJ1-2	CSASNAQSLRGYTF
TRBV27	TRBJ2-2	CASSSWTSGRGWGTGELFF
TRBV7-9	TRBJ1-2	CASSRGEDGYTF
TRBV29-1	TRBJ1-2	CSVEDALWTGNYGYTF
TRBV30	TRBJ2-3	CAWSFSDTQYF
TRBV5-1	TRBJ1-3	CASSLQGAGNTIYF
TRBV12-5	TRBJ1-1	CASGLFGTGFGAFF
TRBV5-5	TRBJ1-4	CASSFLSLNEKLFF
TRBV27	TRBJ2-7	CASSRTGGTYEQYF
TRBV25-1	TRBJ1-2	CASSEGSGGYTF
TRBV6-4	TRBJ2-3	CASSATSGRRDTQYF
TRBV29-1	TRBJ2-2	CSVTTSGNTGELFF
TRBV27	TRBJ2-7	CASRPTSRVYEQYF
TRBV27	TRBJ2-2	CASRPQGTTGELFF
TRBV7-8	TRBJ2-7	CASSTGLSGAEQYF
TRBV19	TRBJ2-2	CASSMSGSVTGELFF
TRBV7-3	TRBJ2-7	CASSLFLLSSEQYF
TRBV20-1	TRBJ1-2	CSASGSGYTF
TRBV30	TRBJ2-3	CAWNNRVSTDTQYF
TRBV6-1	TRBJ1-3	CASSEAQGFSGNTIYF
TRBV5-4	TRBJ2-2	CASSWGPGLAENTGELFF